This is a list of T cell receptor beta chains from one sample in a study of T cell changes during pregnancy in multiple sclerosis. The assay was immunoSEQ multiplex PCR, and TCRdb's table has in-frame clones only and misses some. The repertoire holds approximately 60,000 clones, 94% seen once, with about 3% in the top ten. The sequenced sample was CD8+ T cells from peripheral blood mononuclear cells, obtained in the third trimester of pregnancy. The receptors come from a female donor with multiple sclerosis, enrolled in a pregnancy study. Both conserved end residues are part of each CDR3. The order of the fields is J gene, V gene, D gene, CDR3 length, clone size, CDR3 protein, CDR3 DNA. A D gene is named only where the DNA matches it firmly. Rows may omit the clone size; those that give it use once, few, many or a size class.

>TRBJ2-5|TRBV29-1|TRBD1|14|NA
CSVEVGQGQETQYF
TGCAGCGTTGAGGTGGGACAGGGACAAGAGACCCAGTACTTC
>TRBJ2-7|TRBV6-1|NA|13|once
CASFRGHPREQYF
TGTGCCAGTTTTAGGGGCCACCCTAGGGAGCAGTACTTC
>TRBJ1-2|TRBV19|NA|14|NA
CASSLERVDYGYTF
TGTGCCAGTAGCCTGGAACGGGTAGACTATGGCTACACCTTC
>TRBJ2-1|TRBV19|TRBD1|15|NA
CASTRDREGYNEQFF
TGTGCCAGTACCAGGGACAGGGAAGGGTACAATGAGCAGTTCTTC
>TRBJ1-2|TRBV30|NA|11|NA
CAWDGPTAHTF
TGTGCCTGGGATGGGCCTACTGCCCACACCTTC
>TRBJ2-1|TRBV27|NA|14|NA
CASSPRGQGDEQFF
TGTGCCAGCAGTCCCCGTGGGCAGGGCGATGAGCAGTTCTTC
>TRBJ1-1|TRBV28|NA|16|NA
CASSPIPTGANTEAFF
TGTGCCAGCAGCCCAATTCCGACAGGCGCAAACACTGAAGCTTTCTTT
>TRBJ1-2|TRBV6-5|NA|14|NA
CASSYGQGGDGYTF
TGTGCCAGCAGTTACGGCCAGGGCGGGGACGGCTACACCTTC
>TRBJ1-2|TRBV5-4|NA|13|NA
CASSTGSQYGYTF
TGTGCCAGCAGCACCGGGTCCCAATATGGCTACACCTTC
>TRBJ2-5|TRBV5-6|TRBD2|13|NA
CASSVLAEETQYF
TGTGCCAGCAGCGTCCTAGCGGAGGAGACCCAGTACTTC
>TRBJ2-5|TRBV13|NA|15|NA
CASSSLFSGQETQYF
TGTGCCAGCAGCTCCTTATTTAGCGGCCAAGAGACCCAGTACTTC
>TRBJ2-7|TRBV9|NA|13|NA
CASSVGQTYEQYF
TGTGCCAGCAGCGTAGGGCAGACTTACGAGCAGTACTTC
>TRBJ2-3|TRBV27|NA|12|NA
CASSLLTDTQYF
TGTGCCAGCAGTTTACTCACAGATACGCAGTATTTT
>TRBJ2-5|TRBV30|NA|17|NA
CAWEGMGPWTVQETQYF
TGTGCCTGGGAGGGGATGGGCCCATGGACAGTGCAAGAGACCCAGTACTTC
>TRBJ2-5|TRBV2|NA|16|NA
CASSEAPASVQETQYF
TGTGCCAGCAGTGAAGCGCCCGCTAGCGTTCAAGAGACCCAGTACTTC
>TRBJ2-5|TRBV7-9|TRBD2|17|NA
CASSPTQSAGGSETQYF
TGTGCCAGCAGCCCGACCCAGTCTGCGGGAGGTAGTGAGACCCAGTACTTC
>TRBJ2-7|TRBV7-9|NA|12|NA
CASRRGGYEQYF
TGTGCCAGCAGAAGGGGAGGCTACGAGCAGTACTTC
>TRBJ2-3|TRBV27|TRBD2|15|NA
CASSLIAGVTDTQYF
TGTGCCAGCAGTTTAATAGCGGGAGTAACAGATACGCAGTATTTT
>TRBJ2-1|TRBV19|TRBD2|16|NA
CASSTGLAPYYNEQFF
TGTGCCAGTAGTACCGGACTAGCGCCTTACTACAATGAGCAGTTCTTC
>TRBJ2-7|TRBV30|NA|14|once
CAWSALASLYEQYF
TGTGCCTGGAGTGCGCTAGCGAGTTTGTACGAGCAGTACTTC
>TRBJ2-3|TRBV5-4|TRBD2|16|NA
CASSPWTSGNDPYQYF
TGTGCCAGCAGCCCATGGACTAGCGGGAACGATCCTTACCAGTATTTT
>TRBJ2-2|TRBV7-9|NA|15|NA
CASPQGGPNTGELFF
TGTGCCAGCCCACAGGGGGGGCCTAACACCGGGGAGCTGTTTTTT
>TRBJ1-5|TRBV15|NA|13|NA
CATRSGKPQPQHF
TGTGCCACCCGGAGCGGGAAACCTCAGCCCCAGCATTTT
>TRBJ1-2|TRBV4-1|TRBD1|15|once
CASSPKGQGIYGYTF
TGCGCCAGCAGCCCAAAGGGACAGGGGATCTATGGCTACACCTTC
>TRBJ1-5|TRBV27|NA|14|NA
CASSFQGGNQPQHF
TGTGCCAGCAGTTTCCAGGGCGGCAATCAGCCCCAGCATTTT
>TRBJ2-7|TRBV27|NA|12|NA
CASSPGHYEQYF
TGTGCCAGCTCTCCCGGACACTACGAGCAGTACTTC
>TRBJ2-1|TRBV9|NA|16|NA
CASSVAFAGDYNEQFF
TGTGCCAGCAGCGTAGCTTTCGCAGGGGACTACAATGAGCAGTTCTTC
>TRBJ2-1|TRBV19|NA|18|NA
CASSIDSPSSETYNEQFF
TGTGCCAGTAGTATTGATTCCCCCTCTAGCGAAACCTACAATGAGCAGTTCTTC
>TRBJ2-7|TRBV2|TRBD1|14|NA
CASREQGESYEQYF
TGTGCCAGCAGAGAACAGGGGGAAAGCTACGAGCAGTACTTC
>TRBJ1-1|TRBV6-1|TRBD1|16|NA
CASSEAQGQGNTEAFF
TGTGCCAGCAGTGAAGCGCAGGGACAGGGGAACACTGAAGCTTTCTTT
>TRBJ1-5|TRBV27|TRBD1|17|NA
CASSSGTGRNSNQPQHF
TGTGCCAGCAGTTCTGGGACAGGGAGAAATAGCAATCAGCCCCAGCATTTT
>TRBJ1-2|TRBV6-4|TRBD1|15|NA
CASSAFTGGSYGYTF
TGTGCCAGCAGTGCCTTTACAGGGGGCTCCTATGGCTACACCTTC
>TRBJ2-1|TRBV4-1|TRBD2|13|NA
CASSPGTSFEQFF
TGCGCCAGCAGCCCCGGGACTAGCTTTGAGCAGTTCTTC
>TRBJ1-2|TRBV27|TRBD1|15|NA
CASSNVGTGNYGYTF
TGTGCCAGCAGTAATGTTGGGACAGGGAACTATGGCTACACCTTC
>TRBJ2-1|TRBV13|TRBD2|15|NA
CASSGAGGLIYEQFF
TGTGCCAGCAGCGGAGCGGGAGGGCTTATCTATGAGCAGTTCTTC
>TRBJ1-1|TRBV5-5|NA|19|NA
CASSLDGYGFSGEGTEAFF
TGTGCCAGCAGCTTGGATGGTTACGGTTTTTCAGGGGAGGGAACTGAAGCTTTCTTT
>TRBJ1-2|TRBV27|NA|14|NA
CASRFGGGSYGYTF
TGTGCCAGCCGTTTTGGGGGAGGTAGCTATGGCTACACCTTC
>TRBJ2-7|TRBV7-9|NA|13|once
CASSLADTPEQYF
TGTGCCAGCAGCTTAGCGGACACCCCGGAGCAGTACTTC
>TRBJ2-1|TRBV7-6|TRBD2|15|NA
CASSLAGGRSNEQFF
TGTGCCAGCAGCTTAGCGGGAGGGAGGTCCAATGAGCAGTTCTTC
>TRBJ1-3|TRBV4-1|NA|15|NA
CASSQGPGSGNTIYF
TGCGCCAGCAGCCAAGGTCCAGGCTCTGGAAACACCATATATTTT
>TRBJ1-2|TRBV9|NA|16|NA
CASSHSRGTTIYGYTF
TGTGCCAGCAGCCACAGTAGAGGGACAACAATTTATGGCTACACCTTC
>TRBJ2-7|TRBV7-9|TRBD2|17|NA
CASSGDRTSGVSYEQYF
TGTGCCAGCAGCGGAGATCGGACTAGCGGGGTCTCCTACGAGCAGTACTTC
>TRBJ2-1|TRBV4-1|NA|15|NA
CASSSRGSGINEQFF
TGCGCCAGCAGCTCCCGGGGTAGCGGAATCAATGAGCAGTTCTTC
>TRBJ2-1|TRBV19|NA|13|NA
CASSLDTYNEQFF
TGTGCCAGTAGCTTGGACACCTACAATGAGCAGTTCTTC
>TRBJ2-2|TRBV5-1|TRBD2|16|NA
CASSVSGLAGTGELFF
TGCGCCAGCAGCGTGTCGGGACTAGCGGGCACCGGGGAGCTGTTTTTT
>TRBJ2-5|TRBV10-3|TRBD2|16|NA
CAISQRTSLIAETQYF
TGTGCCATCAGTCAGAGGACTAGCTTAATCGCAGAGACCCAGTACTTC
>TRBJ1-1|TRBV27|NA|13|NA
CASRLTGNTEAFF
TGTGCCAGCAGGTTGACAGGAAACACTGAAGCTTTCTTT
>TRBJ1-3|TRBV15|NA|13|NA
CATRRGSGNTIYF
TGTGCCACTCGGCGGGGTTCTGGAAACACCATATATTTT
>TRBJ1-5|TRBV2|TRBD1|14|NA
CASGGGTENQPQHF
TGTGCCAGCGGAGGAGGGACAGAGAATCAGCCCCAGCATTTT
>TRBJ1-5|TRBV15|TRBD1|18|NA
CATTYRDREGGVSQPQHF
TGTGCCACCACTTATCGGGACAGGGAAGGGGGTGTTTCTCAGCCCCAGCATTTT
>TRBJ1-2|TRBV27|TRBD1|13|once
CASSPTGHYGYTF
TGTGCCAGCAGTCCGACAGGGCACTATGGCTACACCTTC
>TRBJ1-2|TRBV5-6|TRBD1|18|NA
CASSPRGEGGDFNYGYTF
TGTGCCAGCAGCCCTCGCGGGGAAGGGGGCGATTTCAACTATGGCTACACCTTC
>TRBJ2-4|TRBV10-3|TRBD2|17|NA
CAISDGLAGLAKNIQYF
TGTGCCATCAGTGACGGGCTAGCGGGACTAGCCAAAAACATTCAGTACTTC
>TRBJ2-1|TRBV5-1|NA|15|once
CASSLVGFSYNEQFF
TGCGCCAGCAGCTTGGTCGGGTTCTCCTACAATGAGCAGTTCTTC
>TRBJ2-1|TRBV13|NA|17|NA
CASSLQARLRPYNEQFF
TGTGCCAGCAGCTTACAGGCTCGCCTAAGGCCTTACAATGAGCAGTTCTTC
>TRBJ2-1|TRBV12-2|NA|18|once
CASHRTSGPSSSYNEQFF
TGTGCAAGTCACCGGACTAGCGGCCCTAGCAGCTCCTACAATGAGCAGTTCTTC
>TRBJ1-4|TRBV9|NA|16|NA
CASSVESRRGDEKLFF
TGTGCCAGCAGCGTAGAATCGCGGAGGGGAGATGAAAAACTGTTTTTT
>TRBJ2-3|TRBV13|NA|14|NA
CASSPRTGTDTQYF
TGTGCCAGCAGCCCTCGTACAGGCACAGATACGCAGTATTTT
>TRBJ2-6|TRBV7-9|NA|14|NA
CASSWLRGANVLTF
TGTGCCAGCAGTTGGTTGCGGGGGGCCAACGTCCTGACTTTC